What follows are 23 T cell receptor beta chains derived from one specimen sequenced in a study of regulatory T cells in long-lasting Graves disease. Arm-PCR of CDR3 regions and iRepertoire HTBI primers were used to build TCR beta libraries. One entry per CDR3 protein, called by TCRdb with MiXCR from the multiplex PCR reads. Of roughly 450,000 distinct CDR3 sequences listed, about a fifth are singletons. As to time point: persistent/refractory GD, antithyroid drugs over 5 years with positive TRAb. Scientists built the TCR library using RNA that was extracted from PBMCs. The specimen was peripheral blood mononuclear cells (PBMCs), collected when the disease was refractory, from a patient treated with antithyroid drugs. The origin of the receptors is a female donor with Graves disease.

As concerns this clonotype: Since no conserved phenylalanine or tryptophan closes the CDR3, a read error is the likely cause. This chain joins TRBV29-1 and TRBJ2-1, with D perhaps TRBD1 or TRBD2 (6 bases each). The CDR3 length is 14 residues. The ends were cut back, 4 bases at V and 2 bases at J, with 12 bases in the middle. The germline V gene has CDR1 SQVTM and CDR2 ANQGSEA. DNA of the CDR3: TGCAGCGTTGGGGGGGCGAGCCCCTACAATGAGCAGTTCCTC. Protein sequence: CSVGGASPYNEQFL.

V usage is TRBV6-1 and J usage is TRBJ2-7, with 13 positions matching TRBD2. Looked up from germline, CDR1 is MNHNS and CDR2 is SASEGT. The trim removed 2 bases at V and 6 bases at J, leaving 13 bases unmatched. The CDR3 length is 18 residues. As DNA, the CDR3 is TGTGCCAGCAGTGAATATTTACTAGCGGGAGGGCGGTCGGCCGAGCAGTACTTC. Amino acid sequence: CASSEYLLAGGRSAEQYF.

The V and J genes are TRBV6-1 and TRBJ1-6, with 10 bases aligning to TRBD1. V shed 5 bases and J 7 bases; nucleotides not matched to a gene: 5. Per the germline V gene, CDR1 is MNHNS and CDR2 is SASEGT. The CDR3 is 15 amino acids. The CDR3 DNA sequence: TGTGCCAGCAGTTTGACAGGGGGCCGGAATTCACCCCTCCACTTT. Translated, it gives CASSLTGGRNSPLHF.

This clonotype was recorded a few times. The chain recombines TRBV4-2 with TRBJ2-5; possibly TRBD1 or TRBD2 for D (5 bases each). The germline V gene has CDR1 LGHNA and CDR2 YNFKEQ. This CDR3 spans 15 amino acids. V was cut by 0 bases and J by 5 bases, with 13 bases left in between. The CDR3 nucleotides are TGTGCCAGCAGCCAAGAGTGGAACAGGAGGGAGACCCAGTACTTC. It is translated as CASSQEWNRRETQYF.

In its sample, this clonotype was seen a few times. The chain couples TRBV19 to TRBJ2-2; D might be TRBD2 (6 bases). The CDR3 consists of 16 residues. Germline V gene sequence: CDR1 LNHDA, CDR2 SQIVND (reference sequence). Trimming took 5 bases from V and 1 from J, leaving 14 bases between them. CDR3 protein: CASSVKAGLNTGELFF. The CDR3 nucleotides read TGTGCCAGTAGTGTGAAGGCGGGACTGAACACCGGGGAGCTGTTTTTT.

This clonotype came up many times. The rearrangement links TRBV6-5 to TRBJ1-1; tentatively, D is TRBD1 (6 bases). The V end was cut by 0 bases, the J end by 6 bases, with 11 bases between. The CDR3 length is 14 residues. The germline gives CDR1 MNHEY, CDR2 SVGAGI. CDR3 sequence reads: CASSYSGGASEAFF. For the CDR3, the DNA is TGTGCCAGCAGTTACTCTGGGGGGGCCTCTGAAGCTTTCTTT.

As regards this clonotype: An end of the junction differs from the germline gene, which may be a read error. The chain recombines TRBV19 with TRBJ2-1, with 8 positions matching TRBD2. The germline gives CDR1 LNHDA, CDR2 SQIVND (reference sequence). The CDR3 has 17 residues. The CDR3 coding sequence is TGTGCCAGCAGTAAGGGCGCTAGCGGGCGAGCCTACAATGAGCAGTTCTTC. Amino acid sequence: CASSKGASGRAYNEQFF.

This clonotype turned up a few times. The chain joins TRBV4-1 to TRBJ1-6; a weak D match, TRBD1 (5 bases). Per germline, CDR1 MGHRA and CDR2 YSYEKL. The ends were cut back, 2 bases at V and 9 bases at J, with 17 bases in the middle. The CDR3 sequence is 16 residues long. This CDR3 reads CASSQISGTSGSPLHF. The CDR3 nucleotides read TGCGCCAGCAGCCAAATCTCCGGGACGAGTGGTTCACCCCTCCACTTT.

This clonotype showed up many times. The V call is TRBV6-5, the J call TRBJ1-1; D ambiguous. CDR1 is MNHEY, CDR2 SVGAGI, per germline. The CDR3 covers 13 residues. The ends were cut back, 2 bases at V and 1 base at J, with 5 bases in the middle. This CDR3 reads CASSYQENTEAFF. CDR3 DNA sequence: TGTGCCAGCAGTTACCAGGAGAACACTGAAGCTTTCTTT.

This clonotype was counted many times. The chain couples TRBV2 to TRBJ1-2; D not resolved. The CDR3 loop spans 15 amino acids. The ends were cut back, 3 bases at V and 5 bases at J, with 16 bases in the middle. The germline CDR1 and CDR2 sequences are SNHLY and FYNNEI. The CDR3 protein is CASSERPGPTYGYTF. The CDR3 DNA follows: TGTGCCAGCAGTGAGCGGCCAGGACCCACTTATGGCTACACCTTC.

This clonotype was counted many times. The V and J genes are TRBV28 and TRBJ2-7; D not resolved. The V end lost 5 bases, the J end lost 5 bases, and 22 bases lay between the germline ends. The germline V gene has CDR1 MDHEN and CDR2 SYDVKM. The CDR3 consists of 16 residues. Here the CDR3 reads CASSPVYGPRENEQYF. CDR3 DNA: TGTGCCAGCAGTCCCGTTTATGGCCCACGCGAGAACGAGCAGTACTTC.

In this sample, this clonotype turned up a few times. The chain is built from TRBV6-1 and TRBJ1-2, with D unresolved. Trimming left V 6 bases short and J 3 bases short, with 11 bases between. This CDR3 is 13 amino acids long. The germline V gene encodes CDR1 MNHNS and CDR2 SASEGT. CDR3 in DNA: TGTGCCAGCAGCCTTGGACGGTACTATGGCTACACCTTC. It codes for CASSLGRYYGYTF.

This clonotype was recorded at least ten times. The chain couples TRBV20-1 to TRBJ2-4; D gene uncertain. From germline, CDR1 is DFQATT and CDR2 SNEGSKA (reference sequence). This CDR3 region has 13 residues. Trimming took 3 bases from V and 8 from J, leaving 14 bases between them. CDR3 region: CSARGEAGYIQYF. The CDR3 DNA reads as TGCAGTGCTAGGGGCGAGGCCGGGTACATTCAGTACTTC.

This chain uses TRBV9 with TRBJ2-7, with D unclear. The CDR3 loop spans 15 amino acids. Germline loops: CDR1 SGDLS, CDR2 YYNGEE. The V end was cut by 3 bases, the J end by 7 bases, with 20 bases between. This CDR3 reads CASSASHSLGNEQYF. The CDR3 DNA reads as TGTGCCAGCAGCGCCTCACACAGCCTAGGGAATGAGCAGTACTTC. Using reference TRBV9 and TRBJ2-7 for the parts outside the CDR3, the full variable domain is DSGVTQTPKHLITATGQRVTLRCSPRSGDLSVYWYQQSLDQGLQFLIQYYNGEERAKGNILERFSAQQFPDLHSELNLSSLELGDSALYFCASSASHSLGNEQYFGPGTRLTVT.

Only a few counts were recorded for this clonotype. This rearrangement joins TRBV6-1 to TRBJ1-1; the match to TRBD1 covers 7 bases. This CDR3 region has 13 residues. Germline CDR1 reads MNHNS; CDR2 reads SASEGT. Losses at the gene ends were 2 bases for V and 8 bases for J; bases not matched to a gene: 5. The CDR3, as DNA: TGTGCCAGCAGTGAACCCTGGACAGGAGAAGCTTTCTTT. Protein sequence: CASSEPWTGEAFF.

In its sample, this clonotype was seen once. It may be a read error: a sequence one base away is much more abundant. The chain has TRBV7-8 and TRBJ1-4, with 8 bases lining up with TRBD1. Germline-derived CDR1 and CDR2 are SGHVS and FQNEAQ. The CDR3 extends over 14 amino acids. The CDR3 coding sequence is TGTGTCAGCAGCCCGGACAGGGTAAATGAAAAACTGTTTTTT. Protein product: CVSSPDRVNEKLFF.

The rearrangement uses TRBV20-1 and TRBJ2-7, with TRBD2 matching 10 bases. This CDR3 region has 14 residues. Trimming removed 0 bases from V and 6 bases from J; junction bases left unmatched: 5. Germline V CDR1 and CDR2: DFQATT, SNEGSKA (reference sequence). The CDR3 region is CSARDPSGSGEQYF. In nucleotides, the CDR3 is TGCAGTGCTAGAGATCCTAGCGGGAGTGGCGAGCAGTACTTC.

V gene TRBV4-1 combines with J gene TRBJ2-7; 8 nucleotides match TRBD2. After removal of 0 bases from V and 6 bases from J, the junction contained 7 bases not matched to a gene. Germline V CDR1 and CDR2: MGHRA, YSYEKL. The CDR3 covers 15 residues. This chain's CDR3 is CASSQELGRAPEQYF. The CDR3 coding sequence is TGCGCCAGCAGCCAAGAACTCGGGAGGGCCCCCGAGCAGTACTTC.

This clonotype was counted at least ten times. The chain carries TRBV28 and TRBJ2-2; 13 nucleotides match TRBD2. The CDR3 is made up of 14 amino acids. Trimming at V came to 7 bases and at J to 8 bases, leaving 4 bases not matched to a gene. The germline gives CDR1 MDHEN, CDR2 SYDVKM. CDR3 loop: CASTGLAGAGELFF. The CDR3 DNA reads TGTGCCAGCACCGGACTAGCGGGAGCTGGGGAGCTGTTTTTT.

This clonotype was found many times. The chain is built from TRBV29-1 and TRBJ1-1, with TRBD1 identical over 7 bases. Germline V lookup: CDR1 SQVTM, CDR2 ANQGSEA. CDR3 size: 14 residues. V gave up 3 bases and J gave up 4 bases; unmatched junction bases: 8. The CDR3 is CSVDSGQWATEAFF. CDR3 sequence (DNA): TGCAGCGTTGACTCGGGACAGTGGGCCACTGAAGCTTTCTTT. The full variable domain, completed using reference TRBV29-1 and TRBJ1-1, is SAVISQKPSRDICQRGTSLTIQCQVDSQVTMMFWYRQQPGQSLTLIATANQGSEATYESGFVIDKFPISRPNLTFSTLTVSNMSPEDSSIYLCSVDSGQWATEAFFGQGTRLTVV.

This clonotype was detected many times. This chain joins TRBV9 and TRBJ1-6, with TRBD1 matching over 9 bases. Trimming took 0 bases from V and 8 from J; bases not matched to a gene: 3. The CDR3 is made up of 15 amino acids. Germline V gives CDR1 SGDLS, CDR2 YYNGEE. The CDR3 DNA sequence: TGTGCCAGCAGCGTAGCCGGGACAGGGTATTCACCCCTCCACTTT. Translation: CASSVAGTGYSPLHF.

This clonotype has just a few counts. J is TRBJ1-5 and V is TRBV12-3 or TRBV12-4; 8 nucleotides agree with TRBD1. The CDR3 totals 13 residues. After removal of 8 bases from V and 5 bases from J, the junction contained 5 bases not matched to a gene. The CDR3: CASQGQGYQPQHF. In nucleotides, the CDR3 is TGTGCCAGCCAAGGACAGGGATATCAGCCCCAGCATTTT.

This clonotype was observed a handful of times. The genes are TRBV6-2 or TRBV6-3 and TRBJ2-3, with 16 bases aligning to TRBD2. The germline gives CDR1 MNHEY, CDR2 SVGEGT. The CDR3 length is 19 residues. J was trimmed by 3 bases and V by 4 bases; bases with no gene match: 10. CDR3 protein: CASSSLGTSGRAMTDTQYF. As DNA, the CDR3 is TGTGCCAGCAGTTCCCTTGGGACTAGCGGGAGGGCCATGACAGATACGCAGTATTTT.